This is a list of T cell receptor beta chains from one sample in a study of early T cells in non-severe SARS-CoV-2 infection. MiXCR was run by TCRdb on the 5' RACE reads, yielding one entry per CDR3 protein. The table shows tens of thousands of distinct CDR3 sequences, with over 8% occurring only once. This specimen consisted of whole blood, obtained at baseline. Every receptor here comes from an adult who was a healthcare worker with PCR-confirmed SARS-CoV-2 infection or an uninfected control (not recorded which). The CDR3 runs from the conserved cysteine through the conserved F or W. D genes are given only for firm matches. Clone size appears in some rows only: once, few, many, or a class for an expanded clone.

cdr3_aa: CASSSERGVYNEQFF; cdr3_nt: TGTGCCAGCAGTTCGGAGCGGGGGGTATACAATGAGCAGTTCTTC; d_call: TRBD2; clone_size: many; v_call: TRBV12-3/TRBV12-4; j_call: TRBJ2-1
cdr3_aa: CSVLLHTDTQYF; cdr3_nt: TGCAGCGTCCTATTACACACAGATACGCAGTATTTT; d_call: -; clone_size: -; v_call: TRBV29-1; j_call: TRBJ2-3
cdr3_aa: CSASKQVSYEQYF; cdr3_nt: TGCAGTGCTAGTAAGCAAGTCTCCTACGAGCAGTACTTC; d_call: -; clone_size: -; v_call: TRBV20-1; j_call: TRBJ2-7
cdr3_aa: CASTGQNTGELFF; cdr3_nt: TGTGCCAGCACGGGGCAAAACACCGGGGAGCTGTTTTTT; d_call: -; clone_size: -; v_call: TRBV6-1; j_call: TRBJ2-2
cdr3_aa: CASTSEGLKYNEQFF; cdr3_nt: TGTGCCAGCACTTCCGAGGGCTTAAAATACAATGAGCAGTTCTTC; d_call: -; clone_size: many; v_call: TRBV12-3/TRBV12-4; j_call: TRBJ2-1
cdr3_aa: CAISEAPLALLGDTQYF; cdr3_nt: TGTGCCATCAGTGAGGCACCCCTAGCTCTTCTAGGGGATACGCAGTATTTT; d_call: -; clone_size: -; v_call: TRBV10-3; j_call: TRBJ2-3
cdr3_aa: CASSPRMSSGNTIYF; cdr3_nt: TGCGCCAGCAGCCCCCGTATGAGCTCTGGAAACACCATATATTTT; d_call: -; clone_size: few; v_call: TRBV4-3; j_call: TRBJ1-3
cdr3_aa: CASARDRASGNTIYF; cdr3_nt: TGTGCCAGCGCCCGGGACAGGGCCTCTGGAAACACCATATATTTT; d_call: TRBD1; clone_size: once; v_call: TRBV7-2; j_call: TRBJ1-3
cdr3_aa: CASGDRGLGYTF; cdr3_nt: TGTGCCAGTGGGGACAGGGGGCTTGGCTACACCTTC; d_call: TRBD1; clone_size: -; v_call: TRBV19; j_call: TRBJ1-2
cdr3_aa: CASSLGTSSYNEQFF; cdr3_nt: TGTGCCAGCAGCCTCGGGACTAGCTCCTATAATGAGCAGTTCTTC; d_call: TRBD2; clone_size: few; v_call: TRBV14; j_call: TRBJ2-1
cdr3_aa: CASSPYRSGAYNEQFF; cdr3_nt: TGTGCCAGCAGCCCATACCGCTCCGGGGCCTACAATGAGCAGTTCTTC; d_call: -; clone_size: few; v_call: TRBV7-6; j_call: TRBJ2-1
cdr3_aa: CASSSPGPKGAEQYF; cdr3_nt: TGTGCCAGCAGTTCTCCGGGACCCAAAGGAGCCGAGCAGTACTTC; d_call: -; clone_size: many; v_call: TRBV6-6; j_call: TRBJ2-7
cdr3_aa: CASSRDGGGDVAKNIQYF; cdr3_nt: TGTGCCAGTAGTAGAGATGGGGGGGGAGATGTAGCCAAAAACATTCAGTACTTC; d_call: TRBD2; clone_size: few; v_call: TRBV19; j_call: TRBJ2-4
cdr3_aa: CASSGAGGLSNEQFF; cdr3_nt: TGTGCCAGCAGCGGAGCGGGGGGATTATCCAATGAGCAGTTCTTC; d_call: TRBD2; clone_size: few; v_call: TRBV7-6; j_call: TRBJ2-1
cdr3_aa: CASSGTENPGELFF; cdr3_nt: TGTGCCAGCAGCGGTACCGAGAACCCCGGGGAGCTGTTTTTT; d_call: -; clone_size: few; v_call: TRBV9; j_call: TRBJ2-2
cdr3_aa: CASSNTGTSYEQYF; cdr3_nt: TGTGCCAGCAGCAACACCGGGACATCCTACGAGCAGTACTTC; d_call: -; clone_size: many; v_call: TRBV12-3/TRBV12-4; j_call: TRBJ2-7
cdr3_aa: CASSSVRQPEQYF; cdr3_nt: TGTGCCAGCAGCTCCGTACGACAGCCCGAGCAGTACTTC; d_call: -; clone_size: many; v_call: TRBV7-9; j_call: TRBJ2-7
cdr3_aa: CASSLDGAIGDQYF; cdr3_nt: TGTGCCAGCAGCTTAGATGGGGCTATAGGGGACCAGTACTTC; d_call: -; clone_size: -; v_call: TRBV11-2; j_call: TRBJ2-5
cdr3_aa: CASSYGLSGANVLTF; cdr3_nt: TGTGCCAGCAGTTACGGGCTCTCTGGGGCCAACGTCCTGACTTTC; d_call: -; clone_size: many; v_call: TRBV6-5; j_call: TRBJ2-6
cdr3_aa: CASSKARQGEWDIQYF; cdr3_nt: TGTGCCAGCAGCAAAGCGCGGCAGGGGGAGTGGGACATTCAGTACTTC; d_call: TRBD1; clone_size: -; v_call: TRBV7-2; j_call: TRBJ2-4
cdr3_aa: CASSQILQGTQYF; cdr3_nt: TGTGCCAGCAGCCAAATCCTGCAGGGTACCCAGTACTTC; d_call: -; clone_size: many; v_call: TRBV11-2; j_call: TRBJ2-5
cdr3_aa: CASSSGLAWETQYF; cdr3_nt: TGTGCCAGCAGCTCGGGACTAGCCTGGGAGACCCAGTACTTC; d_call: TRBD2; clone_size: many; v_call: TRBV13; j_call: TRBJ2-5
cdr3_aa: CASSLVIGGGPSDEQFF; cdr3_nt: TGTGCCAGCAGCTTGGTAATCGGGGGGGGTCCCTCGGATGAGCAGTTCTTC; d_call: TRBD2; clone_size: many; v_call: TRBV7-6; j_call: TRBJ2-1
cdr3_aa: CASSQDIGNSNQPQHF; cdr3_nt: TGCGCCAGCAGCCAAGATATCGGGAATAGCAATCAGCCCCAGCATTTT; d_call: -; clone_size: many; v_call: TRBV4-3; j_call: TRBJ1-5
cdr3_aa: CATSGGPGQGFGYTF; cdr3_nt: TGTGCCACCAGTGGGGGACCGGGACAGGGTTTCGGCTACACCTTC; d_call: TRBD1; clone_size: few; v_call: TRBV24-1; j_call: TRBJ1-2
cdr3_aa: CSARDDGEDTQYF; cdr3_nt: TGCAGTGCTAGAGATGACGGGGAAGATACGCAGTATTTT; d_call: -; clone_size: -; v_call: TRBV20-1; j_call: TRBJ2-3
cdr3_aa: CASSEGQSQETQYF; cdr3_nt: TGCGCCAGCAGCGAGGGACAGTCCCAAGAGACCCAGTACTTC; d_call: TRBD1; clone_size: many; v_call: TRBV5-1; j_call: TRBJ2-5
cdr3_aa: CASTTDRGNQPQHF; cdr3_nt: TGTGCCAGCACCACGGACAGGGGGAATCAGCCCCAGCATTTT; d_call: TRBD1; clone_size: -; v_call: TRBV2; j_call: TRBJ1-5
cdr3_aa: CASSPVTSTDTQYF; cdr3_nt: TGTGCCAGCAGTCCTGTTACTAGCACAGATACGCAGTATTTT; d_call: -; clone_size: -; v_call: TRBV7-9; j_call: TRBJ2-3
cdr3_aa: CASSPNAGTSWGEQFF; cdr3_nt: TGTGCCAGCAGCCCAAACGCCGGGACTAGCTGGGGTGAGCAGTTCTTC; d_call: TRBD2; clone_size: few; v_call: TRBV7-2; j_call: TRBJ2-1
cdr3_aa: CASSKTGSYNEQFF; cdr3_nt: TGTGCCAGTAGTAAGACGGGTAGTTACAATGAGCAGTTCTTC; d_call: -; clone_size: few; v_call: TRBV7-6; j_call: TRBJ2-1
cdr3_aa: CASSFGTGYGYTF; cdr3_nt: TGTGCCAGCAGTTTTGGGACAGGGTATGGCTACACCTTC; d_call: TRBD1; clone_size: few; v_call: TRBV12-3/TRBV12-4; j_call: TRBJ1-2
cdr3_aa: CATTSRREHLYNEQFF; cdr3_nt: TGTGCCACCACTTCCAGGCGGGAGCACCTCTACAATGAGCAGTTCTTC; d_call: TRBD2; clone_size: -; v_call: TRBV15; j_call: TRBJ2-1
cdr3_aa: CASSNPETDTQYF; cdr3_nt: TGTGCCAGCAGTAACCCAGAGACGGATACGCAGTATTTT; d_call: -; clone_size: -; v_call: TRBV6-1; j_call: TRBJ2-3
cdr3_aa: CASSPGTGRNQPQHF; cdr3_nt: TGTGCCAGCTCACCGGGGACAGGTCGCAATCAGCCCCAGCATTTT; d_call: TRBD1; clone_size: many; v_call: TRBV18; j_call: TRBJ1-5
cdr3_aa: CASSLAGSPYEQYF; cdr3_nt: TGCGCCAGCAGCTTAGCCGGGAGCCCCTACGAGCAGTACTTC; d_call: -; clone_size: few; v_call: TRBV5-1; j_call: TRBJ2-7
cdr3_aa: CASSSQLNQETQYF; cdr3_nt: TGTGCCAGCAGCTCTCAGCTGAACCAAGAGACCCAGTACTTC; d_call: -; clone_size: many; v_call: TRBV11-2; j_call: TRBJ2-5
cdr3_aa: CSASLGQTNSPLHF; cdr3_nt: TGCAGTGCTAGTTTAGGACAGACTAATTCACCCCTCCACTTT; d_call: -; clone_size: many; v_call: TRBV20-1; j_call: TRBJ1-6
cdr3_aa: CASSANGYQETQYF; cdr3_nt: TGTGCCAGCAGCGCGAATGGCTACCAAGAGACCCAGTACTTC; d_call: -; clone_size: -; v_call: TRBV7-3; j_call: TRBJ2-5
cdr3_aa: CAWSASTKTVRSYEQYF; cdr3_nt: TGTGCCTGGAGTGCCTCGACCAAGACGGTGCGGTCCTACGAGCAGTACTTC; d_call: -; clone_size: many; v_call: TRBV30; j_call: TRBJ2-7
cdr3_aa: CASSTNRQDGEQFF; cdr3_nt: TGTGCCAGCAGCACTAATCGACAGGACGGGGAGCAGTTCTTC; d_call: -; clone_size: many; v_call: TRBV12-3/TRBV12-4; j_call: TRBJ2-1
cdr3_aa: CASSPGGGDRSYEQYF; cdr3_nt: TGTGCCAGCAGCCCCGGGGGGGGTGACCGCTCCTACGAGCAGTACTTC; d_call: TRBD2; clone_size: few; v_call: TRBV28; j_call: TRBJ2-7
cdr3_aa: CASSLGLAGGDEQFF; cdr3_nt: TGTGCCAGCAGCTTAGGGCTAGCGGGAGGCGATGAGCAGTTCTTC; d_call: TRBD2; clone_size: -; v_call: TRBV11-2; j_call: TRBJ2-1
cdr3_aa: CSVAGGETQYF; cdr3_nt: TGCAGCGTTGCAGGGGGAGAGACCCAGTACTTC; d_call: TRBD1; clone_size: -; v_call: TRBV29-1; j_call: TRBJ2-5
cdr3_aa: CASSALAGGSYNEQFF; cdr3_nt: TGTGCCAGCAGCGCCCTAGCGGGAGGATCCTACAATGAGCAGTTCTTC; d_call: TRBD2; clone_size: few; v_call: TRBV9; j_call: TRBJ2-1
cdr3_aa: CASSFGGMNTEAFF; cdr3_nt: TGTGCCAGCAGCTTCGGGGGCATGAACACTGAAGCTTTCTTT; d_call: -; clone_size: many; v_call: TRBV7-3; j_call: TRBJ1-1
cdr3_aa: CAKSRASRDEQYF; cdr3_nt: TGTGCCAAATCACGGGCCTCCCGGGACGAGCAGTACTTC; d_call: -; clone_size: -; v_call: TRBV11-3; j_call: TRBJ2-7
cdr3_aa: CASIRGADTQYF; cdr3_nt: TGTGCCAGCATCAGGGGTGCAGATACGCAGTATTTT; d_call: -; clone_size: -; v_call: TRBV2; j_call: TRBJ2-3
cdr3_aa: CAWSVPGHNSPLHF; cdr3_nt: TGTGCCTGGAGTGTACCGGGACATAATTCACCCCTCCACTTT; d_call: -; clone_size: -; v_call: TRBV30; j_call: TRBJ1-6
cdr3_aa: CASSRDRGADTQYF; cdr3_nt: TGTGCCAGCAGCCGGGACAGGGGGGCCGATACGCAGTATTTT; d_call: TRBD1; clone_size: many; v_call: TRBV7-2; j_call: TRBJ2-3
cdr3_aa: CASSRTSPYEQYF; cdr3_nt: TGTGCCAGCAGCAGGACAAGTCCCTACGAGCAGTACTTC; d_call: -; clone_size: many; v_call: TRBV6-6; j_call: TRBJ2-7
cdr3_aa: CSARLPGQGVEQYF; cdr3_nt: TGCAGTGCTAGGCTGCCGGGACAGGGGGTCGAGCAGTACTTC; d_call: TRBD1; clone_size: many; v_call: TRBV20-1; j_call: TRBJ2-7
cdr3_aa: CASSLYAAGANYGYTF; cdr3_nt: TGTGCCAGCAGCTTGTATGCGGCAGGAGCTAACTATGGCTACACCTTC; d_call: -; clone_size: -; v_call: TRBV5-6; j_call: TRBJ1-2
cdr3_aa: CGTGGPNEQFF; cdr3_nt: TGCGGGACGGGGGGGCCTAATGAGCAGTTCTTC; d_call: TRBD2; clone_size: -; v_call: TRBV29-1; j_call: TRBJ2-1
cdr3_aa: CASSDRDRARYEQYF; cdr3_nt: TGTGCCAGCAGCGACCGGGACAGGGCCCGCTACGAGCAGTACTTC; d_call: TRBD1; clone_size: -; v_call: TRBV7-2; j_call: TRBJ2-7
cdr3_aa: CASRTGRGTNTGELFF; cdr3_nt: TGTGCCAGCAGAACGGGTCGGGGAACGAACACCGGGGAGCTGTTTTTT; d_call: -; clone_size: few; v_call: TRBV11-2; j_call: TRBJ2-2
cdr3_aa: CASSLSQGYNSPLHF; cdr3_nt: TGTGCCAGCAGTTTATCACAGGGCTATAATTCACCCCTCCACTTT; d_call: -; clone_size: many; v_call: TRBV28; j_call: TRBJ1-6
cdr3_aa: CASSPIGTRTIYF; cdr3_nt: TGTGCCAGCAGTCCTATAGGCACTCGCACCATATATTTT; d_call: -; clone_size: many; v_call: TRBV28; j_call: TRBJ1-3
cdr3_aa: CASSPSEALGGYTF; cdr3_nt: TGTGCCAGCAGCCCCAGTGAGGCCCTCGGTGGCTACACCTTC; d_call: -; clone_size: -; v_call: TRBV7-9; j_call: TRBJ1-2
cdr3_aa: CASSSLYEQYF; cdr3_nt: TGTGCCAGCAGTTCCCTCTACGAGCAGTACTTC; d_call: -; clone_size: few; v_call: TRBV28; j_call: TRBJ2-7